Listed below are T cell receptor beta chains from one sample, sequenced in a study of blood T cell repertoires in COVID-19. Sequenced by immunoSEQ multiplex PCR; TCRdb stores in-frame clones only, minus some. This sample has tens of thousands of clones; approximately 87% occur once, and the top ten carry roughly an eighth. Source material: peripheral blood. These receptors were obtained from a human donor in a cohort sampled during active COVID-19. The CDR3 runs from the conserved cysteine through the conserved F or W. D genes are given only for firm matches. A row's size may be missing; if present it is once, few, many or a size class.

TRBJ1-1 - - TRBV5-1 TGCGCCAGCAGCTTGGACGGGAGCACTGCTGAAGCTTTCTTT CASSLDGSTAEAFF
TRBJ1-2 - - TRBV11-2 TGTGCCAGCAGCCCGAGCCGGTCGGGGGGCTACACCTTC CASSPSRSGGYTF
TRBJ1-2 - - TRBV7-9 TGTGCCAGCAGCTTAGCAGGGGGCTATGGCTACACCTTC CASSLAGGYGYTF
TRBJ1-5 - few TRBV6-6 TGTGCCAGCAGGGCGGGGGATCAGCCCCAGCATTTT CASRAGDQPQHF
TRBJ1-3 TRBD1 - TRBV7-2 TGTGCCAGCAGCTTCCCGAGACAGGGGGGGATCTCTGGAAACACCATATATTTT CASSFPRQGGISGNTIYF
TRBJ1-2 - - TRBV3-1/TRBV3-2 TGTGCCAGCAGCCCCCAGGGGACACGAACCACCCGGAATGGCTACACCTTC CASSPQGTRTTRNGYTF
TRBJ1-6 TRBD1 - TRBV20-1 TGCAGTGCTAGTGACAGGGATAGGGGGCCCGTCTATTCACCCCTCCACTTT CSASDRDRGPVYSPLHF
TRBJ2-1 - - TRBV12-5 TGTGCTAGTGGTTTTGAAGTGACAGCTAGCTCCTACAATGAGCAGTTCTTC CASGFEVTASSYNEQFF
TRBJ1-1 TRBD1 - TRBV5-5 TGTGCCAGCAGCTCCCAAAGACAGGGAAGGGACACTGAAGCTTTCTTT CASSSQRQGRDTEAFF
TRBJ1-6 TRBD1 - TRBV6-5 TGTGCCAGCATTAGACAGGGGTATAATTCACCCCTCCACTTT CASIRQGYNSPLHF